This is a list of T cell receptor beta chains from one sample in a study of blood T cell repertoires in COVID-19. TCRdb's copy holds only in-frame clones and misses some; the assay was immunoSEQ multiplex PCR. The sample lists 450,000 to 500,000 clones, 80% to 90% occurring once. The sequenced sample was peripheral blood. The source is a human donor in a cohort sampled during active COVID-19. Each CDR3 is given without its conserved first and last residue.

j_call v_call cdr3_aa
TRBJ2-3 TRBV6-1 ASSGQGQPRTDTQY
TRBJ1-1 TRBV9 ASSTGTANTEAF
TRBJ1-1 TRBV12-3/TRBV12-4 ASRKGENTEAF
TRBJ2-7 TRBV28 ASGQSHSYEQY
TRBJ1-1 TRBV30 AWSDIRMNTEAF
TRBJ2-2 TRBV7-9 ASSLALGEGGELF
TRBJ1-1 TRBV3-1/TRBV3-2 ASSRKGAGTEAF
TRBJ1-5 TRBV30 AWSLGQGLQPQH
TRBJ2-7 TRBV9 ASSVGAAGATFGEQY
TRBJ2-1 TRBV5-1 ASSSGLAGGRGEQF
TRBJ1-4 TRBV28 ASSSSGTRGEKLF
TRBJ2-7 TRBV5-6 ASSCPGQVYEQY
TRBJ2-2 TRBV19 ASTGQGAGTGELF
TRBJ2-2 TRBV3-1/TRBV3-2 ASSQYSGSNTGELF
TRBJ1-1 TRBV29-1 SVESLTPRNTEAF
TRBJ2-7 TRBV7-9 ASSLASARDEQY
TRBJ2-7 TRBV30 AWSQGLANAEQY
TRBJ2-5 TRBV19 ATRGQVQETQY
TRBJ1-5 TRBV7-9 ASSLSGGSLPQH
TRBJ2-5 TRBV5-4 ASSFIGQEETQY
TRBJ2-5 TRBV7-9 ASSLVPGQQETQY
TRBJ1-6 TRBV6-2/TRBV6-3 ASSGTGGPNSPLH
TRBJ2-5 TRBV7-2 ASSLASQQETQY
TRBJ1-1 TRBV30 AITRGSAEAF
TRBJ1-4 TRBV4-1 ASSQDYSVATGLKLF
TRBJ1-1 TRBV12-3/TRBV12-4 ASSLARETEAF
TRBJ1-1 TRBV5-1 ASSAATGNTEAF
TRBJ1-2 TRBV15 ATSRESGGQGDRYGYT
TRBJ2-3 TRBV28 ASSAFGGEGDTQY
TRBJ2-1 TRBV4-2 ASSQGGGGLGNEQF
TRBJ2-1 TRBV6-5 ASRLGGGDEQF
TRBJ2-5 TRBV7-2 ASSLVVGIQETQY
TRBJ1-3 TRBV18 ASSISDRIGNTIY
TRBJ2-1 TRBV25-1 ASSPKRASGFWNEQF
TRBJ2-5 TRBV7-9 ASSAPRGAQY
TRBJ1-1 TRBV27 ASSLLTTGMNTEAF
TRBJ1-4 TRBV11-2 ASSDPTGGVEKLF
TRBJ2-1 TRBV3-1/TRBV3-2 ASSQEVSGEEYEQF
TRBJ2-2 TRBV28 ASSGQAFSGELF
TRBJ2-5 TRBV4-1 ASSRILRTGEETQY
TRBJ1-6 TRBV29-1 SVSGFGGNSPLH
TRBJ2-1 TRBV7-2 ASSQLAGVGNEQF
TRBJ1-2 TRBV5-1 ASSLYFGQGVGYT
TRBJ2-5 TRBV6-5 ASSSPGTSEGETQY